This record looks at one TCR beta chain sequence and its context. This entry comes from a study of blood T cell repertoires in COVID-19. The CDR3 runs 13 residues. Germline-derived CDR1 and CDR2 are SNHLY and FYNNEI. The V end was cut by 5 bases, the J end by 4 bases, with 11 bases between. The method was immunoSEQ multiplex PCR; TCRdb's version includes in-frame clones alone and lacks a portion of them. The sample lists 150,000 to 200,000 clones, around 84% seen once, with about 15% in the top ten. The receptor comes from a woman in her 70s with COVID-19, enrolled during active disease. The chain employs TRBV2 and TRBJ1-1; D possibly corresponds to TRBD1 (6 bases). The sequenced material came from peripheral blood. The CDR3 nucleotides read TGTGCCAGCAGTCAGGGGTGGGGCACTGAAGCTTTCTTT. Amino acid sequence: CASSQGWGTEAFF.